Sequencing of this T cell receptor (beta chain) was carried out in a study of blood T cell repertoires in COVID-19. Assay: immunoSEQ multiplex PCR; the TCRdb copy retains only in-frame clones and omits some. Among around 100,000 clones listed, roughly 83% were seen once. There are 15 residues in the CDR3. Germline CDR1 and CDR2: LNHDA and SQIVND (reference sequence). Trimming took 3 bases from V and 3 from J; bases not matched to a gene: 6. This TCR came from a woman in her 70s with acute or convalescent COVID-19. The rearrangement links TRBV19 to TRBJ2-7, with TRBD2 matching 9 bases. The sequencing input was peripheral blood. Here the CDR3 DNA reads TGTGCCAGTAGTATCCGACTAGCGGTGGTCTACGAGCAGTACTTC. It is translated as CASSIRLAVVYEQYF.